These 3 T cell receptor beta chains were sequenced from one sample in a study of blood T cell repertoires in COVID-19. Here immunoSEQ multiplex PCR was the method, and the copy in TCRdb shows in-frame clones only, minus some. Among 65,000 to 90,000 clones, about nine tenths were seen once, and the ten largest hold around 3%. Sequencing was carried out using peripheral blood. The origin of the receptors is a woman aged 45-65 years with active or convalescent COVID-19.

The chain links TRBV6-5 to TRBJ1-1; D is unresolved. The V and J ends lost 7 bases and 0 bases respectively, with 15 bases between them. Germline-derived CDR1 and CDR2 are MNHEY and SVGAGI. The CDR3 contains 15 residues. The DNA for the CDR3 is TGTGCCAGCACCCCCATTGGGCAGATGAACACTGAAGCTTTCTTT. It translates to CASTPIGQMNTEAFF.

The V and J genes are TRBV5-4 and TRBJ1-1; 9 bases are a match to TRBD1. V gave up 5 bases and J gave up 3 bases; unmatched junction bases: 2. The CDR3 contains 13 residues. CDR1 is SGHNT, CDR2 YYREEE, per germline (reference sequence). The CDR3 reads CASRQGADTEAFF. The CDR3 bases are TGTGCCAGCAGACAGGGGGCGGACACTGAAGCTTTCTTT.

The chain links TRBV2 to TRBJ1-3, with D perhaps matching TRBD1 (6 bases). Germline V gives CDR1 SNHLY, CDR2 FYNNEI. Trimming left V 6 bases short and J 3 bases short, with 12 bases between. The CDR3 has 14 amino acids. CDR3 DNA sequence: TGTGCCAGCAGCGCGAGGACAGTTGGAAACACCATATATTTT. Its translation: CASSARTVGNTIYF.